This is a list of T cell receptor beta chains from one sample in a study of tumor and adjacent non-tumor tissue in lung cancer. TCRdb recomputed calls from the multiplex PCR reads with MiXCR, one row per CDR3 protein. The data hold 35,000 to 55,000 distinct CDR3 sequences, with roughly 60% observed a single time. The specimen sequenced was distant non-tumor lung tissue. These TCRs come from a man between 50 and 59 years old with non-small cell lung cancer. Each CDR3 is given with its conserved first and last residue. D genes are given only for firm matches. Not every row has a clone size; where given, it reads once, few, many or a size class.

>TRBV2|TRBJ2-7|many|.
CASSERPHEQYF
TGTGCCAGCAGTGAAAGGCCCCACGAGCAGTACTTC
>TRBV10-3|TRBJ2-3|many|.
CAISERSGSTDTQYF
TGTGCCATCAGTGAGAGGAGTGGTTCCACAGATACGCAGTATTTT
>TRBV10-3|TRBJ1-2|many|.
CAISDGVNYGYTF
TGTGCCATCAGTGATGGGGTAAACTATGGCTACACCTTC
>TRBV12-3/TRBV12-4|TRBJ2-1|many|.
CASSPLTLGNEQFF
TGTGCCAGCAGTCCTCTAACATTGGGGAATGAGCAGTTCTTC
>TRBV29-1|TRBJ2-1|.|TRBD2
CNVELLAGEQNEQPF
TGCAACGTCGAACTTCTAGCGGGAGAGCAGAATGAGCAGCCCTTC
>TRBV19|TRBJ1-1|.|.
CVSSTPGRTHEAFF
TGTGTCAGTAGTACCCCGGGGCGAACACACGAAGCTTTCTTT
>TRBV5-5|TRBJ1-5|.|TRBD1
CASSVEGAAQPQHF
TGTGCCAGCAGCGTAGAGGGGGCGGCACAGCCCCAGCATTTT
>TRBV20-1|TRBJ2-1|many|.
CSARGYTAYNEQFF
TGCAGTGCTAGAGGCTACACTGCCTACAATGAGCAGTTCTTC
>TRBV6-2/TRBV6-3|TRBJ2-7|.|.
CASRAEGSSYVQYF
TGTGCCAGCAGAGCTGAGGGATCCTCCTACGTGCAGTACTTC
>TRBV11-2|TRBJ2-5|.|.
CVSSKDRQKTQYF
TGTGTCAGCAGCAAAGACAGACAAAAGACCCAGTACTTC
>TRBV7-9|TRBJ2-7|many|TRBD2
CASSLSQREGPRSYEQYF
TGTGCCAGCAGCTTATCCCAGCGGGAGGGCCCCAGGTCCTACGAGCAGTACTTC
>TRBV6-5|TRBJ2-5|.|.
CTSSYGRDSETQYF
TGTACCAGCAGTTACGGTAGGGATTCGGAGACCCAGTACTTC
>TRBV24-1|TRBJ1-1|.|.
CAISDPGRATEALF
TGTGCCATCAGTGACCCGGGGAGGGCCACTGAAGCTCTCTTT
>TRBV5-1|TRBJ1-6|.|.
CASSLEGGSGYNSPLHF
TGCGCCAGCAGCTTGGAGGGAGGGAGTGGCTATAATTCACCCCTCCACTTT
>TRBV6-5|TRBJ2-3|.|.
CASSYSRGTDTLYF
TGTGCTAGCAGTTACTCGCGGGGAACAGATACGCTGTATTTT